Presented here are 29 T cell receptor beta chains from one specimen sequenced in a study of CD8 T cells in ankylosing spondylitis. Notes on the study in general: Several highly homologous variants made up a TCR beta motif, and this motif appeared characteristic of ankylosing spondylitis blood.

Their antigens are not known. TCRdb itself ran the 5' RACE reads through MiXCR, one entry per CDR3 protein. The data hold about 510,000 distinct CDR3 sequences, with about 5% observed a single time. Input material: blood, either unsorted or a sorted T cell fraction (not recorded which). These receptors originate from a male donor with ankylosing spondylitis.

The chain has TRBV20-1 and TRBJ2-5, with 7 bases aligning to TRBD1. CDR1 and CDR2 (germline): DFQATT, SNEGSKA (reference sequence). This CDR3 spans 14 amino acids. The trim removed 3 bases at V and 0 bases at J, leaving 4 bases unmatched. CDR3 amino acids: CSARVGTDQETQYF. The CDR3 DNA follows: TGCAGTGCTAGGGTCGGGACAGACCAAGAGACCCAGTACTTC.

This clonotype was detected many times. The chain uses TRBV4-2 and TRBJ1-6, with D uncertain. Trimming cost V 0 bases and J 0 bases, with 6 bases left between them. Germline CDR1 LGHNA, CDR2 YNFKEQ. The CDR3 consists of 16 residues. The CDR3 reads CASSQEGSSYNSPLHF. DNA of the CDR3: TGTGCCAGCAGCCAAGAAGGGAGCTCCTATAATTCACCCCTCCACTTT.

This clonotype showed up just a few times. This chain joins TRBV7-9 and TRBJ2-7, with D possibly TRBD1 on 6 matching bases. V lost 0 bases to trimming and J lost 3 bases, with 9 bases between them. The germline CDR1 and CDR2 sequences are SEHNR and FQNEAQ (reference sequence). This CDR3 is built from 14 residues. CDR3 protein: CASSLAVRGYEQYF. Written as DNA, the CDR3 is TGTGCCAGCAGCTTAGCGGTCAGGGGCTACGAGCAGTACTTC.

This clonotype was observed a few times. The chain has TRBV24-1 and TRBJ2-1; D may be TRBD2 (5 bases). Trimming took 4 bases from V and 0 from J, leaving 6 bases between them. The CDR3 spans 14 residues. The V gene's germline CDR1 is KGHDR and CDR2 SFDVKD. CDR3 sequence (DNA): TGTGCCACCAGTGAACTAGACTCCTACAATGAGCAGTTCTTC. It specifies CATSELDSYNEQFF.

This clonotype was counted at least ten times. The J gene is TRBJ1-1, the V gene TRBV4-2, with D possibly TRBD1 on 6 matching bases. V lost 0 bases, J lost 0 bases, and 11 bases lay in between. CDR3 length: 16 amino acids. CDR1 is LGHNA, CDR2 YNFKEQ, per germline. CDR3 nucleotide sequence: TGTGCCAGCAGCCAAGATAACAGGGCCTTGAACACTGAAGCTTTCTTT. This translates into CASSQDNRALNTEAFF.

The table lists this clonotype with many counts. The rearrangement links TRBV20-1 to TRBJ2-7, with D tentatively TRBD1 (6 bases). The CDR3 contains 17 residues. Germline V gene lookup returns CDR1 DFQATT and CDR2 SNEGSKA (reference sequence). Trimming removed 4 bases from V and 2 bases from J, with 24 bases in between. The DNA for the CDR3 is TGCAGTGCTACACTCGCTGGTTGGGGGCGAGATGCCTACGAGCAGTACTTC. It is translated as CSATLAGWGRDAYEQYF.

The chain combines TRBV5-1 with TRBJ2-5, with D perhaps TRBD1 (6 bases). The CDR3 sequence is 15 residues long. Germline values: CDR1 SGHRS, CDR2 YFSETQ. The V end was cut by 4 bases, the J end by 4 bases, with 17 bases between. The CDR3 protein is CASSVQTGSGETQYF. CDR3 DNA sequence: TGCGCCAGCAGCGTACAAACAGGGTCGGGAGAGACCCAGTACTTC.

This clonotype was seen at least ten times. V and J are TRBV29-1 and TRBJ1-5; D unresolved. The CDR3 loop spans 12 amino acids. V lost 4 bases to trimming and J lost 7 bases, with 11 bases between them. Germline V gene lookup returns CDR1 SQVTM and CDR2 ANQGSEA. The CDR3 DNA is TGCAGCGTTGGTGCTGGTGGGCAGCCCCAGCATTTT. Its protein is CSVGAGGQPQHF.

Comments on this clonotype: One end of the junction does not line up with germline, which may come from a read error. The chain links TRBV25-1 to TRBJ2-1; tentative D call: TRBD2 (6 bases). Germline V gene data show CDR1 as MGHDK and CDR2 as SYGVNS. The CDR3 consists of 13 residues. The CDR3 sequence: CATRDFGYIEQFF. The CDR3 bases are TGTGCCACTAGGGACTTTGGTTACATTGAGCAGTTCTTC.

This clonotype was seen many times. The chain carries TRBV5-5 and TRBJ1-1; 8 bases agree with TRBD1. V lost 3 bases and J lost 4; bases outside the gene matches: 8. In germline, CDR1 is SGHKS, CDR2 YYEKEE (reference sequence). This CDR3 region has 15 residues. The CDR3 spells CASSSFRGLRTEAFF. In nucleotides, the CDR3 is TGTGCCAGCAGCTCATTCAGGGGGCTTCGCACTGAAGCTTTCTTT.

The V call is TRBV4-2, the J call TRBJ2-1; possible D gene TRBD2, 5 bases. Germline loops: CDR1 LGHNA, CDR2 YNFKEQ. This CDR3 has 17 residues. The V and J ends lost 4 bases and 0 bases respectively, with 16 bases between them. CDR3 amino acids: CASSLVPGTSSYNEQFF. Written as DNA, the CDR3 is TGTGCCAGCAGCCTTGTACCGGGAACAAGCTCCTACAATGAGCAGTTCTTC.

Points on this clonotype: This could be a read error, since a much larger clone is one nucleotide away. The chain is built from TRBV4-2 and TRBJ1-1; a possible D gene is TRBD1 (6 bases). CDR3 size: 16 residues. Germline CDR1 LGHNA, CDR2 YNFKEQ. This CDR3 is CASSPAYQGMNTEALF. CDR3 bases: TGTGCCAGCAGCCCCGCTTACCAGGGGATGAACACTGAAGCTCTCTTT.

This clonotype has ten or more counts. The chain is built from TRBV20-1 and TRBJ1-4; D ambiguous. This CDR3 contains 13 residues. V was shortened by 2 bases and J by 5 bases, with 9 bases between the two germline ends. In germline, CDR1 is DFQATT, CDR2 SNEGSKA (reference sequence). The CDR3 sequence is CSARKDRNEKLFF. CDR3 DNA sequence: TGCAGTGCTAGAAAGGACCGAAATGAAAAACTGTTTTTT.

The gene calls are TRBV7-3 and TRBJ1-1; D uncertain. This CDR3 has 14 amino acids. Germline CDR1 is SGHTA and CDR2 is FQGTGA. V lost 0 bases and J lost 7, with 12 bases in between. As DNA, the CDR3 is TGTGCCAGCAGCTTAACCGGGGAGTTCGATGAAGCTTTCTTT. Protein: CASSLTGEFDEAFF.

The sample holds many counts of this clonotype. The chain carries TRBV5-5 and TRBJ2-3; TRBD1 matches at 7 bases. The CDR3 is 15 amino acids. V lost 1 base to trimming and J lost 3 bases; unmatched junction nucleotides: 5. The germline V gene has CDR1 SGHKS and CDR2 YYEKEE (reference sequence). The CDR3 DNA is TGTGCCAGCAGCTTGAAAGGGGGCAGGACAGATACGCAGTATTTT. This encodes CASSLKGGRTDTQYF.

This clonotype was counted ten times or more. CDR3 region: CASSFPRGGKKNTEAFF. In DNA, the CDR3 is TGTGCCAGCAGTTTTCCCCGGGGAGGCAAGAAGAACACTGAAGCTTTCTTT. The genes are TRBV12-3 or TRBV12-4 and TRBJ1-1; no definite D call. Trimming shortened V by 3 bases and J by 1 base, and 18 bases separated the two germline ends. CDR3 length: 17 residues.

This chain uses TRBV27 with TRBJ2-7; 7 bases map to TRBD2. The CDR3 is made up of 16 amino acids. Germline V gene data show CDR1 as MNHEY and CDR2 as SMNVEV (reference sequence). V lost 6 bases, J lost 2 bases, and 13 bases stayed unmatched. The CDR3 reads CASRPHWASGAYEQYF. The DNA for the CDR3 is TGTGCCAGCAGACCCCACTGGGCTAGCGGAGCCTACGAGCAGTACTTC.

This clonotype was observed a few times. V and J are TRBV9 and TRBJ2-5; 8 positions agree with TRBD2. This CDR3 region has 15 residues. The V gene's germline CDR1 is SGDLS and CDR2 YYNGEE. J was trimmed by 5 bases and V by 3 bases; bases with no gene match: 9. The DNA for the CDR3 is TGTGCCAGCAGCGCCTCGGGGGGGCGGGTGGAGACCCAGTACTTC. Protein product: CASSASGGRVETQYF.

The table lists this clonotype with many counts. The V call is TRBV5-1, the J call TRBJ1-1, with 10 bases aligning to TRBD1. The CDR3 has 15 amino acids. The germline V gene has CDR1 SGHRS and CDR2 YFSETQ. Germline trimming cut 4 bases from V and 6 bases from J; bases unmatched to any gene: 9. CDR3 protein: CASSDLDRGSAEAFF. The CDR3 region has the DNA TGCGCCAGCAGCGACCTGGACAGGGGGAGTGCTGAAGCTTTCTTT.

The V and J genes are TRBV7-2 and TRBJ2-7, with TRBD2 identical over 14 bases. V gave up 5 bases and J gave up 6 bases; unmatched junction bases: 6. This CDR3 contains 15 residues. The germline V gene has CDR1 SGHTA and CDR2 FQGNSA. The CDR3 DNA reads TGTGCCAGCAGCCCGGGACTAGCGGGAGCGTCCGAGCAGTACTTC. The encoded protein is CASSPGLAGASEQYF. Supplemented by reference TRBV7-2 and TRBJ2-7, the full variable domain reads GAGVSQSPSNKVTEKGKDVELRCDPISGHTALYWYRQSLGQGLEFLIYFQGNSAPDKSGLPSDRFSAERTGGSVSTLTIQRTQQEDSAVYLCASSPGLAGASEQYFGPGTRLTVT.

The CDR3 nucleotides are TGCGCCAGCAGCCCCAGAGGGGCGGCCCCCACTGAAGCTTTCTTT. The encoded protein is CASSPRGAAPTEAFF. This chain connects TRBV5-1 to TRBJ1-1; D may be TRBD1 (5 bases). V dropped 4 bases and J dropped 4 bases, with 17 bases sitting between them. The CDR3 length is 15 residues. Germline CDR1 and CDR2: SGHRS and YFSETQ.

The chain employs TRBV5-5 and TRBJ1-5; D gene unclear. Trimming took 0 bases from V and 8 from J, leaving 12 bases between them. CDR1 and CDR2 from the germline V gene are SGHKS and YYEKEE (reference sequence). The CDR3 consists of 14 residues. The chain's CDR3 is CASSLDIGGEPQHF. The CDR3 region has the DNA TGTGCCAGCAGCTTGGATATCGGTGGGGAGCCCCAGCATTTT. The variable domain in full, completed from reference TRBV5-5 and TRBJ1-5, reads DAGVTQSPTHLIKTRGQQVTLRCSPISGHKSVSWYQQVLGQGPQFIFQYYEKEERGRGNFPDRFSARQFPNYSSELNVNALLLGDSALYLCASSLDIGGEPQHFGDGTRLSIL.

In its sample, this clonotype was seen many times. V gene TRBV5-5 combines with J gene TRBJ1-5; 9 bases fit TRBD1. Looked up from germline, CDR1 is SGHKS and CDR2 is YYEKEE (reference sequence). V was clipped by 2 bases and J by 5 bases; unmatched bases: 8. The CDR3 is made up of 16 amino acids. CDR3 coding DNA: TGTGCCAGCAGCTTAAATACGGGACAGGGTTATCAGCCCCAGCATTTT. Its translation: CASSLNTGQGYQPQHF.

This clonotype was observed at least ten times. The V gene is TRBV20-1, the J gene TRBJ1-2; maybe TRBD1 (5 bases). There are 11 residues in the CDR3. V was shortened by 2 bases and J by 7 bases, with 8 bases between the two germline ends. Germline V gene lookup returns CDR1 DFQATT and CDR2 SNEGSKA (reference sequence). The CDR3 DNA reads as TGCAGTGCTAGAAGGGACGCTGGCTACACCTTC. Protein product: CSARRDAGYTF.

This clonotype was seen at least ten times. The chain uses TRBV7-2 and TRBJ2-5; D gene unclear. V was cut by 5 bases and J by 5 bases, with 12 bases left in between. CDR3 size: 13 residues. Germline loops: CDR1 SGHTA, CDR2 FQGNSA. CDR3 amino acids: CASSPPVRETQYF. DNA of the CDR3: TGTGCCAGCAGCCCCCCGGTGCGGGAGACCCAGTACTTC.

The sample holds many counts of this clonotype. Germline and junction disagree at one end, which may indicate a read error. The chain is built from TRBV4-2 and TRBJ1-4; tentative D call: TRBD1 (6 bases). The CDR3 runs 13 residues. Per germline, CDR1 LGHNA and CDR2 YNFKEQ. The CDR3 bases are TGTGCCAGCAGCCAAGAATTTGGGGGCCAATACCTTTTT. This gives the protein CASSQEFGGQYLF.

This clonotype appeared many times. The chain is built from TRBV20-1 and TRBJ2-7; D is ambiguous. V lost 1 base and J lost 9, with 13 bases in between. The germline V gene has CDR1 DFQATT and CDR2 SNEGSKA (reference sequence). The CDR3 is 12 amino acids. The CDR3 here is CSARGLGLGQYF. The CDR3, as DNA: TGCAGTGCTAGAGGTCTAGGGTTAGGGCAGTACTTC.

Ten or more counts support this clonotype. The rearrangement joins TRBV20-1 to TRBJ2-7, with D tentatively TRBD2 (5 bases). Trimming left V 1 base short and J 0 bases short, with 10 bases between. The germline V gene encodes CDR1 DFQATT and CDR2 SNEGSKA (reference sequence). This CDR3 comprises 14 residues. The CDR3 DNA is TGCAGTGCTAGAGTGGACTCATCCTCCTACGAGCAGTACTTC. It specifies CSARVDSSSYEQYF.

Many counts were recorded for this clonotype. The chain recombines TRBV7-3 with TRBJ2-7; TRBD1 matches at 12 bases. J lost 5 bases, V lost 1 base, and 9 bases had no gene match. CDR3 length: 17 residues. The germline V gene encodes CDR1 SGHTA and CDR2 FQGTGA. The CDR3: CASSLMGTGGKGDEQYF. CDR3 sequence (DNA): TGTGCCAGCAGCTTAATGGGGACAGGGGGCAAAGGGGACGAGCAGTACTTC.